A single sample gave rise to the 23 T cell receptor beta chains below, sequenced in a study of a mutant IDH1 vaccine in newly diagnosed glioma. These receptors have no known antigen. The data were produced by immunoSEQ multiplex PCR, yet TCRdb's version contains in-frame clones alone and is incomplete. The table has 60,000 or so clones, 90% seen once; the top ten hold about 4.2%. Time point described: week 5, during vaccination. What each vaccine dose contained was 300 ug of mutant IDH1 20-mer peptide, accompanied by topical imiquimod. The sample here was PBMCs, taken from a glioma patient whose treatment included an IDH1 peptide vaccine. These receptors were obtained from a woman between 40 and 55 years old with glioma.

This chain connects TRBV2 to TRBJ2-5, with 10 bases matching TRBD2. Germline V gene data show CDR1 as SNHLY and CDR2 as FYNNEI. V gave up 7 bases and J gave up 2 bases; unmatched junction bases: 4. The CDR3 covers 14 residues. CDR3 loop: CASTRTSGQETQYF. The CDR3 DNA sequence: TGTGCCAGCACAAGGACTAGCGGTCAAGAGACCCAGTACTTC.

CDR3 nucleotide sequence: TGTGCCAGCAGCTCTAGTTTACAGGGGGCTGGCACTGAAGCTTTCTTT. As protein: CASSSSLQGAGTEAFF. The rearrangement uses TRBV11-2 and TRBJ1-1, with 9 nucleotides matching TRBD1. Germline CDR1 SGHAT, CDR2 FQNNGV. CDR3 length: 16 residues. J was trimmed by 4 bases and V by 4 bases; bases with no gene match: 10.

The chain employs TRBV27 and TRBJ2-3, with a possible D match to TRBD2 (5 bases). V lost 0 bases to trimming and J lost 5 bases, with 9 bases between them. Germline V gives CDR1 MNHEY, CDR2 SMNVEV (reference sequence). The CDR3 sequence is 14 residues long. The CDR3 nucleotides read TGTGCCAGCAGTTTATCAGCGGCCGAAGATACGCAGTATTTT. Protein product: CASSLSAAEDTQYF.

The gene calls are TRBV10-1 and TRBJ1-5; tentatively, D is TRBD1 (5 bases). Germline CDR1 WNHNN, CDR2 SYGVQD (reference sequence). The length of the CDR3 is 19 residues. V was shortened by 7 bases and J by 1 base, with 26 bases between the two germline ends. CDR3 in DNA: TGCGCCAGCACGGGTCGGTTCAGGGAATGTAAGGGAAGCAATCAGCCCCAGCATTTT. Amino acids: CASTGRFRECKGSNQPQHF.

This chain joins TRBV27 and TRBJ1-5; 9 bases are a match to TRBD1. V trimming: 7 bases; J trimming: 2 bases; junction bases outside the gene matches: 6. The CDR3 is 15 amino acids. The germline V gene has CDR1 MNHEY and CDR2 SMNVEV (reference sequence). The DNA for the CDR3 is TGTGCCAGCATCACTACAGGGGGCCGCAATCAGCCCCAGCATTTT. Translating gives CASITTGGRNQPQHF.

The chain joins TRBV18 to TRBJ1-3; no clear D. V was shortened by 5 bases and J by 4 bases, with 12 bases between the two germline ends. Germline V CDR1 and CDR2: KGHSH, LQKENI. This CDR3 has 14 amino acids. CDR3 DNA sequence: TGTGCCAGCTCAAGCGGCCCCGGCGGAAACACCATATATTTT. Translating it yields CASSSGPGGNTIYF.

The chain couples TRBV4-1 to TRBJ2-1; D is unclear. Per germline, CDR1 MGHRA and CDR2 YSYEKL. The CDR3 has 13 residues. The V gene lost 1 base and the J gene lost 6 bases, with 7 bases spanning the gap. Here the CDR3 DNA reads TGCGCCAGCAGCCAAGCAGGCAGCAATGAGCAGTTCTTC. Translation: CASSQAGSNEQFF.

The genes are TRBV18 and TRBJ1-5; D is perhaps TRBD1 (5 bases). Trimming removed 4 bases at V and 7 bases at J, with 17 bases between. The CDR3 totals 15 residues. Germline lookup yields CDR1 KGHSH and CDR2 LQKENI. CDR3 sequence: CASSRGDGGNQPQHF. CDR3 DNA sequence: TGTGCCAGCTCACGAGGGGACGGGGGAAACCAGCCCCAGCATTTT.

This CDR3 reads CASSFADGPGNTIYF. The CDR3 DNA reads TGTGCCAGCAGCTTTGCAGACGGGCCTGGAAACACCATATATTTT. V gene TRBV5-5 combines with J gene TRBJ1-3; D not resolved. Looked up from germline, CDR1 is SGHKS and CDR2 is YYEKEE (reference sequence). Trimming removed 2 bases at V and 2 bases at J, with 11 bases between. The CDR3 spans 15 residues.

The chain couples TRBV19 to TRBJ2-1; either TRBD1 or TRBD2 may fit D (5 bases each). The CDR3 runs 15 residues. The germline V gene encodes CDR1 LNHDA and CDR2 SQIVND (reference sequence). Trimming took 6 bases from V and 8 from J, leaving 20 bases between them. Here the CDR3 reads CASRPGTLIGDEQFF. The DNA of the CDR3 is TGTGCCAGTAGACCCGGGACCCTTATTGGAGATGAGCAGTTCTTC.

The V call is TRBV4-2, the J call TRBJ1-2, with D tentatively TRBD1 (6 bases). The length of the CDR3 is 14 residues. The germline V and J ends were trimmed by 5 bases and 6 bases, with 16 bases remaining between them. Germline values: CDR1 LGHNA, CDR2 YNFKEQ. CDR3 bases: TGTGCCAGCAGCGCCAACCGGGACATGGATGGCTACACCTTC. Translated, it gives CASSANRDMDGYTF.

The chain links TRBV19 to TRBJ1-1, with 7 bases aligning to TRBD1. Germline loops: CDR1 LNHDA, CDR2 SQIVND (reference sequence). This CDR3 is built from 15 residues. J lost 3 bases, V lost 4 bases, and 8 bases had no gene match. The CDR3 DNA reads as TGTGCCAGTAGTACCGCGGGACAGATTTACACTGAAGCTTTCTTT. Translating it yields CASSTAGQIYTEAFF.

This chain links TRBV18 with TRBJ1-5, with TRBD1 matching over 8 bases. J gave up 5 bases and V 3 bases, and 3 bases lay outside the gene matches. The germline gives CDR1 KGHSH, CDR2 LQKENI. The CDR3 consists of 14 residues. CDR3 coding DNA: TGTGCCAGCTCACCGGACAGGGCGGATCAGCCCCAGCATTTT. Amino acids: CASSPDRADQPQHF.

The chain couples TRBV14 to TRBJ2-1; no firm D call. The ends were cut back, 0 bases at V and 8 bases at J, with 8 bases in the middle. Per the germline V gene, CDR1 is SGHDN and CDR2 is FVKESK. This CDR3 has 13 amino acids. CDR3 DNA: TGTGCCAGCAGCCAAGAAGTGGTCGATGAGCAGTTCTTC. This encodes CASSQEVVDEQFF.

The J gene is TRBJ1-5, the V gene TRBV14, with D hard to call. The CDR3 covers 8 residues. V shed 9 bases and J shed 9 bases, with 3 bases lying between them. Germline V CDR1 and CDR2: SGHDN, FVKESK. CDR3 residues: CASGPQHF. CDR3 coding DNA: TGTGCCAGTGGGCCCCAGCATTTT.

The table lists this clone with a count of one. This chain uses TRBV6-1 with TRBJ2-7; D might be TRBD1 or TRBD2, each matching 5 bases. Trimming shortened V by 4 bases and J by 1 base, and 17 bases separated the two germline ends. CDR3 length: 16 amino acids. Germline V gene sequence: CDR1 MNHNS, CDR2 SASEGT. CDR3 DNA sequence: TGTGCCAGCAGTGGGGGGATTGGGGGAAGGTCCTACGAGCAGTACTTC. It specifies CASSGGIGGRSYEQYF.

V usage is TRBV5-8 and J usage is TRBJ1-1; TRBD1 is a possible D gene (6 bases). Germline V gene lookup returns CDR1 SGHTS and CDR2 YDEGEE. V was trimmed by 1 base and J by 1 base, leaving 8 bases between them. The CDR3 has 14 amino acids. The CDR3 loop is CASSLLGQNTEAFF. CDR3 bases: TGTGCCAGCAGCTTGTTGGGACAGAACACTGAAGCTTTCTTT. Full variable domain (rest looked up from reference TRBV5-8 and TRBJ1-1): EAGVTQSPTHLIKTRGQQATLRCSPISGHTSVYWYQQALGLGLQFLLWYDEGEERNRGNFPPRFSGRQFPNYSSELNVNALELEDSALYLCASSLLGQNTEAFFGQGTRLTVV.

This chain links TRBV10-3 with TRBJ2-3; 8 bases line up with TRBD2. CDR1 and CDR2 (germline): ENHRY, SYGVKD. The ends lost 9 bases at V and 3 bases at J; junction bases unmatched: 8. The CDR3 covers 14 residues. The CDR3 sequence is CAIAPQRGTDTQYF. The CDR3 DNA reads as TGTGCCATTGCACCTCAGCGGGGGACAGATACGCAGTATTTT.

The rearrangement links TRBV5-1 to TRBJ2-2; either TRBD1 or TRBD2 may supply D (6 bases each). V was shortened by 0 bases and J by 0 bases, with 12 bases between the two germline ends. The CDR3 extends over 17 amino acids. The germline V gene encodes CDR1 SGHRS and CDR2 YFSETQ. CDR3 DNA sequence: TGCGCCAGCAGCTTGGCGCTAGGGGGGTCGAACACCGGGGAGCTGTTTTTT. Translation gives CASSLALGGSNTGELFF.

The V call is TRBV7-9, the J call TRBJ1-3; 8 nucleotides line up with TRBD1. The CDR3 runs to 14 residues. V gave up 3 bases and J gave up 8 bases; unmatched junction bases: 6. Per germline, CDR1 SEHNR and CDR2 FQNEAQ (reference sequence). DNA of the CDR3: TGTGCCAGCAGCTTCCTCCAACAGGGGGACACCATATATTTT. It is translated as CASSFLQQGDTIYF.

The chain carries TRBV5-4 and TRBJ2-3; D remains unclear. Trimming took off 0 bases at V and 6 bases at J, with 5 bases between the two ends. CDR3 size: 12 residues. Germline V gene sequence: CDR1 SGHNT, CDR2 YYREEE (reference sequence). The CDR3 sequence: CASSLVGDTQYF. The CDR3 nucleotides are TGTGCCAGCAGCTTGGTTGGGGATACGCAGTATTTT.

The CDR3 coding sequence is TGTGCCAGCAGCCAAGATGTGGGGACAGTTAATCAGCCCCAGCATTTT. Translating gives CASSQDVGTVNQPQHF. This chain links TRBV4-2 with TRBJ1-5; 7 positions agree with TRBD1. CDR1 is LGHNA and CDR2 is YNFKEQ in the germline V gene. The CDR3 has 16 residues. The J segment lost 4 bases and the V segment lost 0 bases, leaving 6 bases of the junction unmatched.

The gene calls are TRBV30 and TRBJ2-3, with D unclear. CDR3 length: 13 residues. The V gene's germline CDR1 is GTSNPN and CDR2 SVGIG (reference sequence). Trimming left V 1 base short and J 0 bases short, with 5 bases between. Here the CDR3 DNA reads TGTGCCTGGAGTGACGCGAGCACAGATACGCAGTATTTT. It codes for CAWSDASTDTQYF.